The entry that follows covers one TCR beta chain sequence. Its antigen specificity is not known. Nothing much larger sits one base from this clone, and base qualities are not available. Library preparation was by the immunoSEQ multiplex PCR assay. The multiplex PCR relied on a mix of 60 forward primers for TCR Vbeta segments and 13 reverse primers for TCR Jbeta segments. The CDR3 region of rearranged TCR beta genes was amplified from genomic DNA by a multiplex PCR assay. Amplified TCR beta libraries were sequenced as 87-base-pair reads on the Illumina HiSeq System. Per the original workflow: A later analysis tallied some 79 million unique TCR beta chains across the 666 repertoires, and some 10 million of those chains were shared by two or more donors. A nearest-neighbor algorithm error-corrected the raw reads and collapsed the reads into unique sequences, merging closely related sequences to remove PCR and sequencing errors. To assign V, D and J gene segments, CDR3 sequences were aligned to IMGT reference sequences. Each retained sequence needed at least a six-nucleotide match to both a V gene segment and a J gene segment. A rearrangement was called productive if the CDR3 had no stop codons and remained in frame with V and J, and every other rearrangement was called non-productive. CDR3 was defined by IMGT convention, running from the second conserved V-encoded cysteine to the conserved J-encoded phenylalanine. In an earlier analysis of just under 600 of the donors, sequences lacking an unambiguous match to a single V gene segment were excluded. An earlier analysis of 450 to 650 of the donors called V segments functional above 56.7% productive rearrangements and segregating when the between-donor standard deviation exceeded 5%. A statistical classification framework was built for diagnosing cytomegalovirus status from the catalog of TCR beta chain sequences. V and J gene assignment, in a later analysis, came from comparing TCR nucleotide sequences with IMGT/GENE-DB human TR gene sequences. Using the TCRdist pipeline, a later analysis assigned CDR3 sequences along with most-parsimonious VDJ recombination scenarios. A later analysis defined each TCR beta chain by its CDR3 amino acid sequence plus V-gene family, and excluded reads lacking a unique V-gene family. In a later analysis, a few hundred highly shared, low-generation-probability nucleotide sequences were removed to address suspected cross-contamination and a sequencing artifact. In a later analysis, a clonal expansion index for each public chain was calculated from normalized within-repertoire ranks of inferred template counts. A later analysis computed generation probabilities with a VDJ recombination model fitted to out-of-frame rearrangements, and checked the results against IGoR. A later analysis scored TCR-TCR, TCR-HLA and TCR-CMV co-occurrence with hypergeometric tests, applying a repertoire-size bias correction to TCR pairs. In a later analysis, false discovery rates were estimated by permuting HLA or CMV assignments 20 times. In a later analysis, co-occurring TCRs were grouped using DBSCAN, with TCRdist sequence similarity added in when clustering inside HLA-allele-positive subsets. Repertoires with fewer than 30,000 or more than 120,000 public chains, plus five repertoires with anomalous nucleotide sharing, were excluded from co-occurrence clustering. Sourced from immuneACCESS, this table was stored by TCRdb with only in-frame sequences that have V and J called. A share of the clones is absent; for the studies checked, an unresolved V gene accounts for under half, and the remainder has no known explanation. V, J and clone size are taken as reported in that table, and D and trimming were inferred from the DNA itself. This sample has 150,000 to 200,000 clones in its table, and more than 65% of those were observed once. The top ten constitute 1.8% of the sample.

The sample is drawn from a study of cytomegalovirus exposure and HLA in healthy donors (dated by TCRdb to between 2016 and 2019). With respect to the entire study: According to an earlier analysis of 587 of the donors, about 180 million T cells yielded 90 million to 130 million unique TCR beta sequences and roughly 280 Gb of sequence data. Every discovery cohort repertoire had been produced on one sequencing platform. On average, about 240,000 unique TCR beta nucleotide sequences were sequenced per donor among some 430 genotyped donors of the cohort, with roughly 19% of those sequences being non-productive. Rather than using new phenotypic data, the later analysis identified candidate immune exposures from TCR beta sequences and from how often those sequences occurred across donors. High-throughput TCR immunosequencing, statistical association of individual TCRs with disease status, and machine learning were combined to predict cytomegalovirus infection status. Among the roughly 370 genotyped donors, more than 70% belonged to the genetic ancestry cluster associated with self-reported Caucasian donors. In an earlier analysis of 500 to 650 of the donors, high-throughput TCR beta sequencing was used to judge whether each TCR beta V gene segment behaved as functional or pseudogenic. Donor age, sex, ethnicity and CMV serostatus were collected together with the repertoire data. About five DR-DQ haplotypes were treated as single units for association and clustering because of strong linkage in the cohort. The number of typed donors differed by locus: roughly 620-640 for A, B, C, DRB1 and DQB1; 500 to 550 for DQA1; over 600 for DPA1; and about 470 for DPB1. To study patterns of TCR occurrence, a later analysis re-analyzed previously published TCR beta repertoires from 550 to 800 donors and added high-resolution HLA genotyping. Both class I and class II loci were covered by HLA typing, at four-digit resolution. In addition to the first cohort of 500 to 850 subjects, a separate validation cohort of under 150 different subjects was used. The T cell repertoires of several hundred subjects were profiled by immunosequencing and related to cytomegalovirus serostatus. The study was designed to test whether signatures of past pathogen exposure could be identified by cataloging public T cell receptors. Genome-wide SNP genotypes for about three fifths of the roughly 670 donors were used in a later genetic analysis, which treated that subset as a discovery cohort. An early release covering about 600 HLA-typed donors comprised around 300 gigabases of sequencing data and 85 million to 100 million unique TCR sequences.

The investigation overall reported the following: Specific HLA alleles were associated with 15,000 to 20,000 TCR beta sequences at a false discovery rate of 0.05 in a later analysis. In a later genetic analysis, fewer N-insertions in productive TCRs were reported among donors in an Asian-associated ancestry cluster than the approximately 710-donor mean. In a later genetic analysis, a missense DCLRE1C variant was associated with V-gene and J-gene trimming of TCR beta chains, and the association was replicated in an independent cohort. In the study, some 160 TCR beta chains were listed as associated with cytomegalovirus. Most CMV-associated TCR beta chains appeared to be HLA-restricted in a later analysis, and the HLA associations seemed to be driven largely by CMV exposure. In an earlier analysis of a few hundred of the donors, most TCR beta V segments were observed in productive rearrangements about 87% or about 30% of the time, broadly matching IMGT annotations. A later analysis reported that several top co-occurrence clusters appeared linked to parvovirus B19, influenza, CMV and Epstein-Barr virus. In a later analysis, the rate of TCR association differed among HLA loci, with DRB1 alleles having the most associated TCRs and HLA-C alleles having the fewest. Most TCR sequences were observed very rarely across donors, whereas some public TCRs were present in many individuals. The sequencing pipeline was judged likely to have produced a cluster of highly shared sequence variants as a technical artifact. Correlated functional status among segregating V segments might reflect linkage disequilibrium, but an unknown experimental factor could not be ruled out. A further reported finding was that TCR beta sequences accurately predicted the HLA-A and HLA-B alleles for most subjects in the first cohort. Because counts were too low, seventeen rarely observed V segments, including chromosome 9 orphons, were excluded from the earlier analysis of around 640 of the donors. A later analysis found that HLA-associated TCR beta chains were more clonally expanded and had lower generation probabilities than equally common non-associated chains. Only TCR beta chains were sequenced in this cohort, and the absence of alpha or paired-chain data limited detectable features. When HLA alleles, especially DR and DQ, strongly co-occurred, TCR associations were difficult to assign to individual alleles. Cytomegalovirus status was reported to be diagnosed by the classifier with high specificity and sensitivity in both the original and validation cohorts. CMV serostatus was the only immune exposure information available for the cohort. Presence/absence analyses assumed roughly uniform sequencing depth across donors, an assumption that may not hold. Because HLA typing was unavailable for some donors at each locus, only the typed subset was used in association tests. A few of the identified cytomegalovirus-associated TCR beta chains were confirmed in vitro to be specific for cytomegalovirus antigens. It was suggested by the authors that the approach could potentially be generalized to other disease states and immunological phenotypes. Some IMGT-functional V segments, including TRBV6-2 and TRBV6-3, could not be distinguished by the 87-base-pair reads and were therefore excluded.

The cohort was made up of approximately 670 healthy bone marrow donors. At the time of sampling, all cohort members were nominally healthy, though unrecorded immune exposures were likely present. The donor was CMV seronegative and was included in the group of approximately 350 seronegative cohort members. A peripheral blood sample was collected from each donor, and TCR beta sequencing was performed on peripheral blood mononuclear cells. Genomic DNA extraction from the blood cell samples was performed with the Qiagen DNeasy Blood Extraction Kit. The germline V gene (reference sequence) supplies CDR1 SEHNR and CDR2 FQNEAQ. V sheds 3 bases and J sheds 6 bases, leaving 11 bases between their ends. The CDR3 runs 14 residues from the cysteine to the phenylalanine. Only CDR3 DNA is held: 42 bases, read in frame from base 1.

The sequence derives from a woman aged 25-40 years in good health and CMV-seronegative. This chain joins TRBV7-9 to TRBJ2-2; the D segment could be TRBD2, given 5 matching bases. Sequencing was carried out using PBMCs. The CDR3 reads as follows: CASSLSLGAGELFF. The nucleotide sequence reads TGTGCCAGCAGCTTGAGCTTGGGAGCCGGGGAGCTGTTTTTT.